This is a list of T cell receptor beta chains from one sample in a study of blood T cells in healthy people across ages. In TCRdb, the 5' RACE reads were re-called with MiXCR into one record per CDR3 protein. The sample holds about 1,500,000 distinct CDR3 sequences; roughly 27% are singletons and the top ten take over 7%. The sequenced material came from blood. The receptor source for this set is a woman in her 30s in good health. The CDR3 runs from the conserved cysteine through the conserved F or W. The D gene is left open where the match is weak. A row's size may be missing; if present it is once, few, many or a size class.

J gene	V gene	clone size	D gene	CDR3 DNA	CDR3 protein
TRBJ2-2	TRBV20-1	NA	TRBD2	TGCAGTGCTAGGCGGGGGGGGCAGGGCACCGGGGAGCTGTTTTTT	CSARRGGQGTGELFF
TRBJ2-3	TRBV12-3/TRBV12-4	NA	TRBD2	TGTGCCAGCAGCCGCCCCCTAGCGGTATTCACAGATACGCAGTATTTT	CASSRPLAVFTDTQYF
TRBJ2-1	TRBV25-1	NA	NA	TGTGCCAGCAGTGAACACAGGGCCAGGGGTGAGCAGTTCTTC	CASSEHRARGEQFF
TRBJ1-3	TRBV29-1	NA	NA	TGCAGCGTCCCGGACCCAAACTCTGGAAACACCATATATTTT	CSVPDPNSGNTIYF
TRBJ2-5	TRBV10-3	NA	TRBD1	TGTACCATCAGGGACAGGGCGGATGAGCAGTACTTC	CTIRDRADEQYF
TRBJ2-3	TRBV5-1	few	NA	TGCGCCAGTCAAATTACAGATACGCAGTATTTT	CASQITDTQYF
TRBJ1-1	TRBV6-5	NA	TRBD1	TGTGCCAGCAGGACAGGGGAACGATCTGACACTGAAGCTTTCTTT	CASRTGERSDTEAFF
TRBJ2-7	TRBV25-1	few	NA	TGTGCCAGCAGTGACTCCGGTGTCTCCTACAATGAGCAGTACTTC	CASSDSGVSYNEQYF
TRBJ1-1	TRBV29-1	NA	NA	TGCGGCGTTGATCGGATGGGAGGAACTGAAGCTTTCTTT	CGVDRMGGTEAFF
TRBJ2-7	TRBV7-9	many	NA	TGTGCCAGCAGCCCCCGGGACGGAGACCCTTACGAGCAGTACTTC	CASSPRDGDPYEQYF
TRBJ1-6	TRBV12-3/TRBV12-4	few	NA	TGTGCCAGCAGCAATAACCAGGGTTCACCCCTCCACTTT	CASSNNQGSPLHF
TRBJ1-2	TRBV18	NA	TRBD1	TGTGCCAGCTCACAAGACAGGGATTTTGGTGGCTACACCTTC	CASSQDRDFGGYTF
TRBJ1-2	TRBV28	many	TRBD1	TGTGCCAGCAGTCTAGGACAGGGAGTCTATGGCTACACCTTC	CASSLGQGVYGYTF
TRBJ2-1	TRBV29-1	NA	NA	TGCAGCGTTGTATCGGGAGCTCTAGGCAATGAGCAGTTCTTC	CSVVSGALGNEQFF
TRBJ2-3	TRBV11-2	few	NA	TGTGCCAGCAGCTTACAGGGGGGGAGGGGCCCAGATACGCAGTATTTT	CASSLQGGRGPDTQYF
TRBJ1-2	TRBV9	NA	TRBD1	TGTGCCAGCAGCGCGACGACCAGAGATGGGACAGAATATGGCTACACCTTC	CASSATTRDGTEYGYTF
TRBJ2-1	TRBV2	NA	NA	TGTGCCAGCAGTGGAGATCCAAATGAGCAGTTCTTC	CASSGDPNEQFF
TRBJ2-7	TRBV20-1	many	TRBD1	TGCAGTGCTGCCGGACAGGATCCCTACGAGCAGTACTTC	CSAAGQDPYEQYF
TRBJ1-2	TRBV29-1	few	NA	NA	CSVADRVGYGCTF
TRBJ1-2	TRBV30	once	NA	TGTGCCTGGACTGACAGTAACTATGGCTACACCTTC	CAWTDSNYGYTF
TRBJ2-7	TRBV12-3/TRBV12-4	few	NA	TGTGCCAGCAGTTTAGCGGACACCTCACTCTACGAGCAGTACTTC	CASSLADTSLYEQYF
TRBJ2-5	TRBV20-1	many	TRBD2	TGCAGTGCTAGGAGAGCGGGAAACGTCCAAGAGACCCAGTACTTC	CSARRAGNVQETQYF
TRBJ2-1	TRBV6-2/TRBV6-3	NA	TRBD1	TGTACCAGCAGGACAGGGTTCGATGAGCAGTTCTTC	CTSRTGFDEQFF
TRBJ1-4	TRBV7-3	once	NA	TGTGCCAGCAGAAAGGGGGGGAGGAATGAAAAACTGTTTTTT	CASRKGGRNEKLFF
TRBJ1-5	TRBV20-1	NA	NA	TGCAGTGCCGCGGGGGGAGATCAGCCCCAGCATTTT	CSAAGGDQPQHF
TRBJ1-2	TRBV7-9	NA	NA	TGTGCCAGCAGCTTAGGTTTTCGAGGGCGCCCGGACTATGGCTACACCTTC	CASSLGFRGRPDYGYTF
TRBJ1-6	TRBV28	few	NA	TGTGCCAGCATAGAAAGGGTTAATTCACCCCTCCACTTT	CASIERVNSPLHF
TRBJ1-2	TRBV20-1	NA	NA	TGCAGTGCTAGAGATCAGGGGCCCCACACCTTC	CSARDQGPHTF